Detailed here is one TCR beta chain. What it binds is unknown. The CDR3 runs 15 residues. Germline CDR1 and CDR2: SGHVS and FQNEAQ. Trimming cost V 5 bases and J 0 bases; bases outside gene matches: 4. This entry comes from a study of vaccination effects on CD4 cells after COVID-19. Overall study context: Convalescent patients (three in total) were sampled early and late after vaccination. A median of 72 days separated the second dose and sampling. General study points: Clones of infection and vaccine origin contracted markedly late after vaccination.

Only in-frame clones appear in the TCRdb table, and some are missing; sequencing was by immunoSEQ multiplex PCR. The sample has approximately 15,000 clones, around three quarters seen once. Ahead of sequencing, the ViraFEST assay grew antigen-specific CD4+ T cells using viral peptide pools. At the end of nine to ten days of culture, CD4+ T cells were isolated. This individual contracted SARS-CoV-2 between March and December 2020, as verified by PCR. It was two doses of either the BNT162b2 or mRNA-1273 vaccine that participants received. It was with 10 IU/ml IL-2 and about 10 ug/ml peptides that 1.5 million to 2 million PBMC per well were cultured.

The sequencing used CD4+ T cells from PBMCs cultured with SARS-CoV-2 spike peptides, collected after COVID-19 vaccination. This chain joins TRBV7-8 and TRBJ2-1; 7 nucleotides agree with TRBD2. The TCR sequence derives from a human donor who had a prior SARS-CoV-2 infection. CDR3 in amino acids: CASSNPSGSYNEQFF. CDR3 bases: TGTGCCAGCAGCAACCCTAGCGGCTCCTACAATGAGCAGTTCTTC.